This TCR beta chain was recorded in a study of control samples from healthy donors and cancer patients. Data came from immunoSEQ multiplex PCR; TCRdb stores just in-frame clones and leaves some out. Of 150,000 to 200,000 clones detected, 91% appear once; the ten largest clones hold approximately 1.5%. This CDR3 has 13 residues. Germline lookup yields CDR1 SGHAT and CDR2 FQNNGV. The junction had 8 bases not matched to a gene; V was cut back by 5 bases and J by 8 bases. The TCR sequence derives from a woman in her twenties or thirties in good health. This chain links TRBV11-2 with TRBJ1-2; TRBD1 agrees at 7 bases. Sequenced: blood. The CDR3 DNA sequence: TGTGCCAGCAGCACGGGACAGTACGGAGGCTACACCTTC. This sequence encodes CASSTGQYGGYTF.